This T cell receptor beta chain stems from a study of blood T cell repertoires in COVID-19. The overall study: The samples span acute and convalescent COVID-19 from the United States, Italy and Spain. T cells, B-cell-depleted T cells, or PBMCs provided the cDNA or gDNA that served as material.

This clone was counted between two and nine times. Here immunoSEQ multiplex PCR was the method, and the copy in TCRdb shows in-frame clones only, minus some. The table lists more than 200,000 clones, about 85% of them singletons. The CDR3 covers 16 residues. CDR1 is SGDLS and CDR2 is YYNGEE in the germline V gene. V dropped 3 bases and J dropped 6 bases, with 18 bases sitting between them. This rearrangement joins TRBV9 to TRBJ2-2, with a tentative D call TRBD1 (7 bases). Sequencing was carried out using peripheral blood. This TCR came from a woman of 80 years or more with COVID-19, enrolled during active disease. The CDR3 spells CASSAVEGRGAGELFF. The CDR3 bases are TGTGCCAGCAGCGCCGTGGAGGGCAGGGGGGCCGGGGAGCTGTTTTTT.